This TCR beta chain comes out of a study of cytotoxic CD8 clonotypes in ibrutinib-treated CLL. Study outcomes and limitations: Investigators sampled sustained-remission and progressing patients at differing times. Measured clonality at baseline was greater than in age-matched healthy donors and tracked with circulating CD8+ T-cell counts.

Roughly 2.2 micrograms of genomic DNA from cryopreserved PBMCs went into TCR beta libraries. Deep sequencing aimed at 1 in 200,000 to 1 in 1 million T cells' resolution. Only in-frame clones appear in the TCRdb table, and some are missing; sequencing was by immunoSEQ multiplex PCR. The repertoire includes roughly 16,000 clones, approximately 58% of them detected once, and about an eighth sits in the top ten. With regard to this clone: The antigen is undetermined.

The receptor was isolated from a human donor with chronic lymphocytic leukemia. The source material was PBMCs, sampled before ibrutinib treatment.

CDR3 residues: CASSPSRASGGWYQETQYF. The CDR3 DNA reads as TGTGCCAGCTCACCTTCAAGAGCTAGCGGGGGCTGGTACCAAGAGACCCAGTACTTC. This chain connects TRBV18 to TRBJ2-5; 10 bases are a match to TRBD2. The length of the CDR3 is 19 residues. V was pared by 3 bases and J by 0 bases, with 13 bases of the junction left unmatched. The germline gives CDR1 KGHSH, CDR2 LQKENI.